The 6 T cell receptor beta chains below all came from one sample that was sequenced in a study of glioma-infiltrating T cells after dendritic cell vaccination (dated by TCRdb to 2016 to 2018). Interpreted using the paper, the time point label stands for: after dendritic cell vaccination, including at tumor progression/relapse. Libraries were constructed by the immunoSEQ multiplex PCR assay. TCRdb provides this immuneACCESS table in a form limited to in-frame rearrangements. Some clones are lacking; in checked studies, under half of them reflect an unresolved V gene, and why the rest are absent is not known. The sample includes roughly 60,000 clones, with around 86% observed a single time. The ten largest make up more than 9% of the sample. Specimen: blood, collected after dendritic cell vaccination. Receptors were obtained from a human donor with glioblastoma.

The chain joins TRBV19 to TRBJ1-1, with 8 positions matching TRBD1. This CDR3 has 16 amino acids. V lost 4 bases, J lost 4 bases, and 11 bases stayed unmatched. The germline CDR1 and CDR2 sequences are LNHDA and SQIVND (reference sequence). In DNA form, the CDR3 reads TGTGCCAGTAGTAGCCGGACAGGGAGGAGTATCACTGAAGCTTTCTTT. Translation gives CASSSRTGRSITEAFF.

This clone was detected once. The gene calls are TRBV5-1 and TRBJ2-7, with 7 bases fitting TRBD2. The CDR3 consists of 15 residues. Germline assignment: CDR1 SGHRS and CDR2 YFSETQ. V gave up 5 bases and J gave up 5 bases; unmatched junction bases: 13. CDR3 DNA sequence: TGCGCCAGCAGTGTGGGGAGGGCAGCTGGGGACGAGCAGTACTTC. Amino acid sequence: CASSVGRAAGDEQYF.

This sequence joins TRBV29-1 and TRBJ1-2; the D is unclear. The CDR3 is 15 residues long. The V gene's germline CDR1 is SQVTM and CDR2 ANQGSEA. Deletions cut 4 bases from V and 8 bases from J, with 23 bases between. The CDR3 sequence: CSVVAHTVGPGGYTF. The DNA of the CDR3 is TGCAGCGTTGTAGCGCACACGGTCGGTCCCGGCGGCTACACCTTC.

The table lists this clone with a count of one. The chain links TRBV11-2 to TRBJ2-5; tentatively, D is TRBD1 (6 bases). The DNA end lines up better with TRBJ2-7; the J call may be wrong. This CDR3 contains 15 residues. Looked up from germline, CDR1 is SGHAT and CDR2 is FQNNGV. The CDR3 loop reads CASSKQTGISYEQYF. Here the CDR3 DNA reads TGTGCCAGCAGCAAACAAACAGGGATTTCCTACGAGCAGTACTTC.

The rearrangement joins TRBV5-6 to TRBJ2-5; unclear D gene. The closer fit of TRBJ2-7 to the DNA end suggests the J call may be wrong. The CDR3 has 14 residues. Per germline, CDR1 SGHDT and CDR2 YYEEEE. CDR3 DNA sequence: TGTGCCAGCAGACTACGTGGTGGATCCTACGAGCAGTACTTC. It specifies CASRLRGGSYEQYF.

V usage is TRBV6-5 and J usage is TRBJ2-7; TRBD2 aligns across 13 bases. Germline loops: CDR1 MNHEY, CDR2 SVGAGI. V lost 6 bases to trimming and J lost 4 bases; unmatched junction nucleotides: 6. CDR3 length: 15 residues. CDR3 in amino acids: CASRLTSGGTYEQYF. CDR3 sequence (DNA): TGTGCCAGCAGATTGACTAGCGGGGGGACTTACGAGCAGTACTTC.